This is a list of T cell receptor beta chains from one sample in a study of blood T cell repertoires in COVID-19. Here immunoSEQ multiplex PCR was the method, and the copy in TCRdb shows in-frame clones only, minus some. The sample has about 89,000 clones, about three quarters seen once. The sample taken for sequencing was peripheral blood. These receptors were collected from a human donor in a cohort sampled during active COVID-19. Each CDR3 is given with its conserved first and last residue. The D gene is left open where the match is weak. Clone size is not always given. Where it is, it says once, few, many or a class for expanded clones.

size | D | J | V | CDR3 | DNA
. | . | TRBJ2-6 | TRBV27 | CASSFGGSGANVLTF | TGTGCCAGCAGTTTTGGAGGCTCTGGGGCCAACGTCCTGACTTTC
. | . | TRBJ1-1 | TRBV7-8 | CASSPSWGGRDTEAFF | TGTGCCAGCAGCCCTAGCTGGGGGGGGCGCGACACTGAAGCTTTCTTT
. | . | TRBJ2-7 | TRBV5-6 | CASSLGGTYEQYF | TGTGCCAGCAGCTTGGGGGGCACCTACGAGCAGTACTTC
. | . | TRBJ2-1 | TRBV29-1 | CSVRTNPSSYNEQFF | TGCAGCGTAAGGACTAACCCGAGCTCCTACAATGAGCAGTTCTTC
. | TRBD2 | TRBJ2-3 | TRBV3-1/TRBV3-2 | CASGTSGRTDTQYF | TGTGCCAGCGGGACTAGCGGGAGGACAGATACGCAGTATTTT
. | TRBD1 | TRBJ2-1 | TRBV19 | CASSKTGSPPYNEQFF | TGTGCCAGTAGTAAGACAGGGTCCCCCCCCTACAATGAGCAGTTCTTC
few | TRBD2 | TRBJ2-7 | TRBV29-1 | CSVAAGVYEQYF | TGCAGCGTTGCGGCGGGAGTTTACGAGCAGTACTTC
once | TRBD1 | TRBJ1-5 | TRBV27 | CASSPRTGVHQQPQHF | TGTGCCAGCAGTCCGCGGACAGGGGTGCATCAGCAGCCCCAGCATTTT
few | . | TRBJ2-2 | TRBV9 | CASSDSGSISTGELFF | TGTGCCAGCAGCGACAGTGGTTCCATATCCACCGGGGAGCTGTTTTTT
. | TRBD2 | TRBJ2-7 | TRBV11-2 | CASSHGTSGIMGHGEQYF | TGTGCCAGCAGCCATGGAACTAGCGGGATAATGGGACACGGCGAGCAGTACTTC
. | . | TRBJ2-5 | TRBV29-1 | CSVEDPTKQETQYF | TGCAGCGTTGAAGATCCGACTAAACAAGAGACCCAGTACTTC
. | . | TRBJ1-2 | TRBV5-4 | CASSYPQKNYGYTF | TGTGCCAGCAGCTACCCACAGAAAAACTATGGCTACACCTTC
. | . | TRBJ1-2 | TRBV21-1 | CASKKGACHGYTF | TGTGCCAGCAAAAAAGGAGCATGTCATGGCTACACCTTC
. | TRBD2 | TRBJ2-3 | TRBV2 | CASSESGTTADTQYF | TGTGCCAGCAGTGAAAGTGGGACTACTGCAGATACGCAGTATTTT
. | . | TRBJ2-3 | TRBV29-1 | CSVRPSTDTQYF | TGCAGCGTTCGTCCTAGCACAGATACGCAGTATTTT
. | . | TRBJ2-6 | TRBV7-3 | CASSLGLTGANVLTF | TGTGCCAGCAGCTTAGGACTCACTGGGGCCAACGTCCTGACTTTC
. | . | TRBJ1-3 | TRBV4-3 | CASSQTGGNTIYF | TGCGCCAGCAGCCAAACGGGTGGAAACACCATATATTTT
few | TRBD2 | TRBJ2-1 | TRBV7-3 | CASSLLRTSNEQFF | TGTGCCAGCAGCTTACTTCGGACTAGTAATGAGCAGTTCTTC
few | . | TRBJ2-6 | TRBV7-9 | CASSRGTSRISGANVLTF | TGTGCCAGCAGCAGAGGGACATCCAGAATCTCTGGGGCCAACGTCCTGACTTTC
. | . | TRBJ1-4 | TRBV4-1 | CASSQAGLNEKLFF | TGCGCCAGCAGCCAAGCAGGGCTTAATGAAAAACTGTTTTTT
. | TRBD1 | TRBJ1-1 | TRBV23-1 | CASSPPDRGRTEAFF | TGCGCCAGCAGTCCTCCGGACAGGGGACGGACTGAAGCTTTCTTT
. | TRBD2 | TRBJ2-1 | TRBV24-1 | CATSDASSGMRGGSSYNEQFF | TGTGCCACCAGTGACGCTTCGAGCGGGATGCGTGGCGGCAGCTCCTACAATGAGCAGTTCTTC
. | TRBD2 | TRBJ2-2 | TRBV28 | CASSRQDFSGRAVTGELFF | TGTGCCAGCAGTCGTCAAGACTTTAGCGGGAGGGCCGTAACCGGGGAGCTGTTTTTT
. | . | TRBJ1-1 | TRBV4-1 | CASSQGGGISNTEAFF | TGCGCCAGCAGCCAAGGAGGGGGTATCTCGAACACTGAAGCTTTCTTT
. | . | TRBJ2-3 | TRBV3-1/TRBV3-2 | CASSSPGDTDTQYF | TGTGCCAGCAGCAGTCCAGGGGACACAGATACGCAGTATTTT
. | TRBD1 | TRBJ1-2 | TRBV10-3 | CAISGDRNYGYTF | TGTGCCATCAGTGGGGACAGGAACTATGGCTACACCTTC
. | . | TRBJ2-5 | TRBV7-2 | CASSMLGGQKTQYF | TGTGCCAGCAGCATGCTCGGGGGGCAAAAGACCCAGTACTTC
. | TRBD2 | TRBJ2-7 | TRBV28 | CASGKVAGAFEQYF | TGTGCCAGCGGGAAGGTAGCGGGAGCTTTCGAGCAGTACTTC
. | . | TRBJ2-2 | TRBV7-3 | CASSSNSVNTGELFF | TGTGCCAGCAGCTCGAATAGCGTAAACACCGGGGAGCTGTTTTTT
few | . | TRBJ1-5 | TRBV6-5 | CASSPQGNQPQHF | TGTGCCAGCAGTCCACAGGGCAATCAGCCCCAGCATTTT
. | TRBD2 | TRBJ2-7 | TRBV28 | CASSSSGSTPGEQYF | TGTGCCAGCAGCTCTAGCGGGAGTACACCTGGGGAGCAGTACTTC
. | . | TRBJ2-7 | TRBV29-1 | CSVELSYEQYF | TGCAGCGTTGAACTCTCCTACGAGCAGTACTTC
. | TRBD2 | TRBJ2-2 | TRBV7-2 | CASSFQGLAVAGELFF | TGTGCCAGCAGCTTCCAGGGACTAGCAGTAGCCGGGGAGCTGTTTTTT
. | TRBD1 | TRBJ2-7 | TRBV7-2 | CASSSGGSTTYEQYF | TGTGCCAGCAGCTCAGGGGGCAGTACGACCTACGAGCAGTACTTC
. | . | TRBJ2-1 | TRBV7-2 | CASSLLRELNEQFF | TGTGCCAGCAGCTTATTACGGGAGCTCAATGAGCAGTTCTTC
. | TRBD1 | TRBJ2-2 | TRBV18 | CASSPGTGLEELFF | TGTGCCAGCTCACCAGGGACAGGGCTCGAGGAGCTGTTTTTT
. | . | TRBJ1-2 | TRBV15 | CATSRDGGNYGYTF | TGTGCCACCAGCAGAGACGGCGGAAACTATGGCTACACCTTC
. | TRBD2 | TRBJ2-1 | TRBV19 | CASSQTSGLSSYNEQFF | TGTGCCAGTAGTCAAACGTCGGGACTAAGCTCCTACAATGAGCAGTTCTTC
. | . | TRBJ1-2 | TRBV16 | CASSQRSGGYNGYTF | TGTGCCAGCAGCCAACGTTCCGGGGGGTATAATGGCTACACCTTC
. | . | TRBJ1-2 | TRBV4-1 | CASSPETVWDGYTF | TGCGCCAGCAGCCCTGAGACAGTCTGGGATGGCTACACCTTC
. | TRBD2 | TRBJ2-1 | TRBV9 | CASSVSGTTYNEQFF | TGTGCCAGCAGCGTTAGCGGGACGACCTACAATGAGCAGTTCTTC
. | TRBD1 | TRBJ1-4 | TRBV28 | CASRGQGAREKLFF | TGTGCCAGCAGGGGACAGGGGGCTAGAGAAAAACTGTTTTTT
. | TRBD2 | TRBJ2-1 | TRBV5-1 | CASSLGSGAGVTDEQFF | TGCGCCAGCAGCCTCGGGAGTGGGGCGGGAGTGACCGATGAGCAGTTCTTC
. | . | TRBJ2-3 | TRBV30 | CAWRAVGRGDTQYF | TGTGCCTGGAGGGCGGTCGGCCGGGGAGATACGCAGTATTTT
. | . | TRBJ2-5 | TRBV6-5 | CASGLSGVGETQYF | TGTGCCAGCGGACTCTCAGGGGTTGGGGAGACCCAGTACTTC
. | TRBD2 | TRBJ2-1 | TRBV7-6 | CASSFTELAGVSDEQFF | TGTGCCAGCAGCTTTACGGAGCTAGCGGGAGTGAGCGATGAGCAGTTCTTC
. | TRBD1 | TRBJ1-6 | TRBV4-3 | CASSQDHTGGNSPLHF | TGCGCCAGCAGCCAAGATCATACAGGGGGGAATTCACCCCTCCACTTT
. | . | TRBJ2-1 | TRBV27 | CASRIGLDEQFF | TGTGCCAGCAGGATCGGACTGGATGAGCAGTTCTTC
. | . | TRBJ1-1 | TRBV19 | CASRIESEAFF | TGTGCCAGTAGGATCGAGAGTGAAGCTTTCTTT
. | TRBD2 | TRBJ2-5 | TRBV6-5 | CASSSGLAGVETQYF | TGTGCCAGCAGCTCCGGACTAGCGGGAGTGGAGACCCAGTACTTC
. | TRBD1 | TRBJ1-5 | TRBV6-1 | CASSEAGTGVSSWPQHF | TGTGCCAGCAGTGAAGCTGGGACAGGGGTTTCAAGTTGGCCCCAGCATTTT
few | . | TRBJ2-2 | TRBV30 | CAWDTGYGELFF | TGTGCCTGGGATACAGGGTACGGGGAGCTGTTTTTT
few | TRBD1 | TRBJ2-2 | TRBV7-2 | CASSPRTGGTGELFF | TGTGCCAGCAGCCCTCGGACAGGGGGCACCGGGGAGCTGTTTTTT
. | TRBD2 | TRBJ2-5 | TRBV5-1 | CASSLAGGYQETQYF | TGCGCCAGCAGCTTAGCGGGAGGGTACCAAGAGACCCAGTACTTC